This T cell receptor beta chain was identified during a study of PD-1 blockade in classical Hodgkin lymphoma. Assay used: immunoSEQ multiplex PCR; TCRdb lists only in-frame clones, some missing. This table holds fewer than 80,000 clones, 71% found once. General study results and limits: Newly diagnosed and completely responding patients shared comparable baseline diversity.

Each patient experienced a relapse that followed autologous stem cell transplantation, and brentuximab vedotin exposure varied. Classifying best responses yielded complete response, partial response or progressive disease. A word on this clone: Its matching antigen is unknown.

The CDR3 length is 20 residues. J lost 1 base, V lost 1 base, and 15 bases had no gene match. CDR1 is SGHNT, CDR2 YENEEA, per germline. The rearrangement uses TRBV11-3 and TRBJ2-7; the match to TRBD1 covers 11 bases. The starting material was peripheral blood mononuclear cells (PBMCs), obtained before the second cycle of nivolumab. This receptor was taken from a human donor with classical Hodgkin lymphoma. In DNA, the CDR3 is TGTGCCAGCAGCTTAGGATCAAGGGGGACAGGGGGAGGAATATCCTACGAGCAGTACTTC. It codes for CASSLGSRGTGGGISYEQYF.